The 18 T cell receptor beta chains listed next were all sequenced from one sample in a study of human T cells and chemical hapten exposure (dated by TCRdb to 2020 to 2022). Receptors were amplified or captured by RACE. The listed sequencing device is NextSeq 500. TCRdb reworked the public reads: Q25 trimming with fastp, MiXCR clone assembly, productive beta chains retained. Identical CDR3 protein sequences are pooled into one entry, listed with their most common genes and DNA. The sample contains tens of thousands of distinct CDR3 sequences, roughly 9.6% of them found a single time. The top ten clonotypes cover 2.2% of the sample. Reading the label with the study, this specimen's time point is: patch test 2, 6 weeks after DPC sensitization. The treatment or condition label of this sample denotes: therapeutic diphenylcyclopropenone sensitization with weekly scalp DPC. This sample comprised whole blood, obtained in connection with sensitization to the hapten diphenylcyclopropenone (DPC). These receptors were taken from a man aged 35-49 years with alopecia areata. Some clones in this sample may be carry-over from other donors' samples.

This clonotype was detected a few times. J is TRBJ2-3 and V is TRBV5-1; D not certain. Looked up from germline, CDR1 is SGHRS and CDR2 is YFSETQ. This CDR3 comprises 16 residues. Between the trimmed V and J ends, which lost 0 bases and 2 bases, there was a span of 13 bases. The CDR3 sequence: CASSLEGGGNTDTQYF. Here the CDR3 DNA reads TGCGCCAGCAGCTTGGAGGGCGGCGGCAACACAGATACGCAGTATTTT.

This clonotype was observed a handful of times. The chain has TRBV4-1 and TRBJ2-1; possibly TRBD1 or TRBD2 for D (6 bases each). Trimming left V 0 bases short and J 9 bases short, with 9 bases between. The CDR3 runs 13 residues. The germline gives CDR1 MGHRA, CDR2 YSYEKL. DNA of the CDR3: TGCGCCAGCAGCCAAGAAGGGGGGCCTGAGCAGTTCTTC. Its protein is CASSQEGGPEQFF.

CDR3: CAWSLAGGYGDTQYF. DNA for the CDR3: TGTGCCTGGAGTTTAGCAGGGGGCTACGGAGATACGCAGTATTTT. V is TRBV30 and J is TRBJ2-3; 8 positions match TRBD1. The V gene's germline CDR1 is GTSNPN and CDR2 SVGIG (reference sequence). The CDR3 is 15 amino acids. After removal of 2 bases from V and 5 bases from J, the junction contained 9 bases not matched to a gene.

This clonotype was detected many times. This chain uses TRBV7-8 with TRBJ2-7, with D unresolved. Between the trimmed V and J ends, which lost 1 base and 3 bases, there was a span of 10 bases. Germline V gives CDR1 SGHVS, CDR2 FQNEAQ. This CDR3 is 14 amino acids long. This CDR3 is CASSLVGRSYEQYF. The CDR3, as DNA: TGTGCCAGCAGCTTAGTTGGGCGCAGCTACGAGCAGTACTTC. The full variable domain, in which reference TRBV7-8 and TRBJ2-7 provide the parts outside the CDR3, is GAGVSQSPRYKVAKRGQDVALRCDPISGHVSLFWYQQALGQGPEFLTYFQNEAQLDKSGLPSDRFFAERPEGSVSTLKIQRTQQEDSAVYLCASSLVGRSYEQYFGPGTRLTVT.

This clonotype showed up just a few times. This rearrangement joins TRBV6-2 or TRBV6-3 to TRBJ1-6; the match to TRBD1 covers 8 bases. Germline CDR1 and CDR2: MNHEY and SVGEGT. CDR3 size: 16 residues. Trimming took 4 bases from V and 10 from J; bases not matched to a gene: 12. The chain's CDR3 is CASSSLRAGGGSPLHF. The CDR3 DNA follows: TGTGCCAGCAGTTCGCTCAGGGCAGGGGGCGGATCACCCCTCCACTTT.

In this sample, this clonotype turned up a few times. The gene calls are TRBV6-2 or TRBV6-3 and TRBJ2-7; D is possibly TRBD1 (6 bases). This CDR3 comprises 12 residues. In germline, CDR1 is MNHEY, CDR2 SVGEGT. V lost 8 bases and J 7 bases, leaving 15 bases between the germline ends. The CDR3, as DNA: TGTGCCAGCCGGGCAGGGGCTTATGAGCAGTACTTC. Translating it yields CASRAGAYEQYF.

The V call is TRBV20-1, the J call TRBJ1-1; no definite D call. There are 15 residues in the CDR3. Germline CDR1 reads DFQATT; CDR2 reads SNEGSKA (reference sequence). Trimming removed 1 base at V and 3 bases at J, with 15 bases between. This CDR3 is CSARVENRWDTEAFF. The CDR3 DNA sequence: TGCAGTGCTAGAGTCGAGAATAGGTGGGACACTGAAGCTTTCTTT.

This clonotype was found a few times. The chain employs TRBV7-9 and TRBJ2-1, with D possibly called TRBD1 or TRBD2 (5 bases each). This CDR3 contains 17 residues. The V end lost 4 bases, the J end lost 0 bases, and 16 bases lay between the germline ends. Germline V lookup: CDR1 SEHNR, CDR2 FQNEAQ (reference sequence). The CDR3 sequence is CASSSWGWGNSYNEQFF. As DNA, the CDR3 is TGTGCCAGCAGCTCGTGGGGATGGGGGAACTCCTACAATGAGCAGTTCTTC.

This clonotype has a count of ten or more. The genes are TRBV6-6 and TRBJ1-4, with unresolved D. V was pared by 0 bases and J by 0 bases, with 8 bases between. This CDR3 region has 16 residues. The germline V gene has CDR1 MNHNY and CDR2 SVGAGI (reference sequence). Here the CDR3 reads CASSYSRTSTNEKLFF. The CDR3 coding sequence is TGTGCCAGCAGTTACTCGAGGACCTCAACTAATGAAAAACTGTTTTTT.

Many counts were recorded for this clonotype. The chain recombines TRBV12-3 or TRBV12-4 with TRBJ1-6; tentative D call: TRBD1 (5 bases). V was shortened by 4 bases and J by 7 bases, with 17 bases between the two germline ends. The CDR3 runs to 16 residues. DNA for the CDR3: TGTGCCAGCAGTTCACACCCCCGGGGGTGGAATTCACCCCTCCACTTT. It encodes CASSSHPRGWNSPLHF.

V gene TRBV4-1 combines with J gene TRBJ1-3; possibly TRBD1 for D (6 bases). With 4 bases removed from V and 0 bases from J, the gap between germline ends came to 10 bases. The V gene's germline CDR1 is MGHRA and CDR2 YSYEKL. The CDR3 loop spans 15 amino acids. CDR3 loop: CASSRWDNSGNTIYF. CDR3 sequence (DNA): TGCGCCAGCAGCCGATGGGACAACTCTGGAAACACCATATATTTT.

This clonotype appeared many times. The chain joins TRBV6-5 to TRBJ2-7; TRBD2 agrees at 7 bases. This CDR3 is 15 amino acids long. With V trimmed by 0 bases and J by 4 bases, 6 bases remained unmatched. The germline V gene has CDR1 MNHEY and CDR2 SVGAGI. CDR3 sequence: CASSYSAGASYEQYF. The CDR3 nucleotides read TGTGCCAGCAGTTACTCGGCGGGAGCTTCTTACGAGCAGTACTTC.

This clonotype was detected only a few times. This chain joins TRBV19 and TRBJ2-3; D possibly corresponds to TRBD2 (5 bases). Germline V gene lookup returns CDR1 LNHDA and CDR2 SQIVND (reference sequence). V dropped 5 bases and J dropped 1 base, with 7 bases sitting between them. The CDR3 has 13 amino acids. DNA for the CDR3: TGTGCCAGTAGTTCCGGGGGCACAGATACGCAGTATTTT. Protein: CASSSGGTDTQYF.

This clonotype was observed a handful of times. The chain has TRBV12-3 or TRBV12-4 and TRBJ2-3; 10 bases align to TRBD1. The V segment lost 6 bases and the J segment 2 bases; nucleotides outside the gene matches: 14. This CDR3 is built from 18 residues. CDR3 region: CASSFDRGLLNFTDTQYF. For the CDR3, the DNA is TGTGCCAGCAGCTTCGACAGGGGGCTCCTAAATTTCACAGATACGCAGTATTTT.

The sample holds a few counts of this clonotype. The chain uses TRBV18 and TRBJ2-2; 12 positions match TRBD2. In germline, CDR1 is KGHSH, CDR2 LQKENI. V lost 3 bases to trimming and J lost 0 bases; unmatched junction nucleotides: 5. The CDR3 is 18 residues long. Written as DNA, the CDR3 is TGTGCCAGCTCACCTGACCGACTAGCGGGAGCGAACACCGGGGAGCTGTTTTTT. Translated, it gives CASSPDRLAGANTGELFF.

This clonotype was seen more than once but under ten times. The rearrangement joins TRBV12-3 or TRBV12-4 to TRBJ1-6; D might be TRBD1 (5 bases). The CDR3 contains 15 residues. V gave up 2 bases and J gave up 13 bases, with 18 bases separating them. Here the CDR3 reads CASSLSGRGIGPLHF. The DNA of the CDR3 is TGTGCCAGCAGTTTATCCGGACGGGGGATTGGGCCCCTCCACTTT.

This clonotype showed up many times. The V and J genes are TRBV28 and TRBJ2-5; no reliable D call. V was pared by 7 bases and J by 1 base, with 4 bases between. This CDR3 contains 11 residues. The V gene's germline CDR1 is MDHEN and CDR2 SYDVKM. This CDR3 is CASTLQETQYF. CDR3 sequence (DNA): TGTGCCAGCACCCTCCAAGAGACCCAGTACTTC.

The rearrangement uses TRBV19 and TRBJ1-5; 8 bases are shared with TRBD1. This CDR3 is 14 amino acids long. Germline loops: CDR1 LNHDA, CDR2 SQIVND (reference sequence). V trimming: 5 bases; J trimming: 6 bases; junction bases outside the gene matches: 6. The CDR3 reads CASSAGTGSQPQHF. The CDR3 DNA sequence: TGTGCCAGTAGTGCGGGGACAGGCAGTCAGCCCCAGCATTTT. Looking up the rest from reference TRBV19 and TRBJ1-5 gives the full variable domain: DGGITQSPKYLFRKEGQNVTLSCEQNLNHDAMYWYRQDPGQGLRLIYYSQIVNDFQKGDIAEGYSVSREKKESFPLTVTSAQKNPTAFYLCASSAGTGSQPQHFGDGTRLSIL.